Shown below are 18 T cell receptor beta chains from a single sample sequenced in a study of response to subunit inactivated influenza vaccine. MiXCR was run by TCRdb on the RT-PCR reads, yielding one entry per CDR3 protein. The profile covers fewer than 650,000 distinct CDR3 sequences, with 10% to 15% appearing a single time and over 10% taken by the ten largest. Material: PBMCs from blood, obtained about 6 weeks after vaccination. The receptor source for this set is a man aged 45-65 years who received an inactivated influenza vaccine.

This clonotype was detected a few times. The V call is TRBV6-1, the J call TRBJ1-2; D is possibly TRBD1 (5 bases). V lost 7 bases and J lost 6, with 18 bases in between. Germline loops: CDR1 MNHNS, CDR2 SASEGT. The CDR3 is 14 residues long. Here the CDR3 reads CASTRRDPRDGYTF. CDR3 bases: TGTGCCAGCACCAGGAGGGACCCGAGGGATGGCTACACCTTC.

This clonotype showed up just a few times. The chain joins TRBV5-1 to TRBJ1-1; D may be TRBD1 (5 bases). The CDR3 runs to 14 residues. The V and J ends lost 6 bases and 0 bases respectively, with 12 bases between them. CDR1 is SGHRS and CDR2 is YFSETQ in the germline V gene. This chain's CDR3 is CASTPTDMNTEAFF. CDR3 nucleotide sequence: TGCGCCAGCACTCCGACAGACATGAACACTGAAGCTTTCTTT. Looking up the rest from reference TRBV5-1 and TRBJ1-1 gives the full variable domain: KAGVTQTPRYLIKTRGQQVTLSCSPISGHRSVSWYQQTPGQGLQFLFEYFSETQRNKGNFPGRFSGRQFSNSRSEMNVSTLELGDSALYLCASTPTDMNTEAFFGQGTRLTVV.

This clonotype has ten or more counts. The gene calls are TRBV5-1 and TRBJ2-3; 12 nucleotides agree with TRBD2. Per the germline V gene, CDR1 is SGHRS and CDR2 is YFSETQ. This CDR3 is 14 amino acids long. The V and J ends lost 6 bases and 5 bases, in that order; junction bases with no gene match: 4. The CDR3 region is CASIPLAGGDTQYF. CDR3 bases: TGCGCCAGCATTCCACTAGCGGGAGGAGATACGCAGTATTTT. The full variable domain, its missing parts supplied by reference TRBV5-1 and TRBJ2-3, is KAGVTQTPRYLIKTRGQQVTLSCSPISGHRSVSWYQQTPGQGLQFLFEYFSETQRNKGNFPGRFSGRQFSNSRSEMNVSTLELGDSALYLCASIPLAGGDTQYFGPGTRLTVL.

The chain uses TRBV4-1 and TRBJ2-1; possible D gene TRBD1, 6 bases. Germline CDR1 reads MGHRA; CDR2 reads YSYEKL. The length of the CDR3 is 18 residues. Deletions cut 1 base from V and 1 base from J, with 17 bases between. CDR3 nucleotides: TGCGCCAGCAGCCAAGCGGGGCGGAAGGGGGAATCCTACAATGAGCAGTTCTTC. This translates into CASSQAGRKGESYNEQFF.

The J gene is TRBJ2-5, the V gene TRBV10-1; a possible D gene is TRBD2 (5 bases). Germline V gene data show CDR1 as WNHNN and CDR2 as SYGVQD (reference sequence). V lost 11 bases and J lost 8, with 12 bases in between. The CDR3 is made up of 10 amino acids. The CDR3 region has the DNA TGCGCCGCGGGTTTGAGAACCCAGTACTTC. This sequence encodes CAAGLRTQYF.

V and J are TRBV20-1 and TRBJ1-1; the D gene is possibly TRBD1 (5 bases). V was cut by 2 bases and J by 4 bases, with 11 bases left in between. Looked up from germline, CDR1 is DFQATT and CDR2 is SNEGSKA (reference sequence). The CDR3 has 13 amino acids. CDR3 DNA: TGCAGTGCTAGAAGTTTGGGGGGCACTGAAGCTTTCTTT. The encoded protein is CSARSLGGTEAFF.

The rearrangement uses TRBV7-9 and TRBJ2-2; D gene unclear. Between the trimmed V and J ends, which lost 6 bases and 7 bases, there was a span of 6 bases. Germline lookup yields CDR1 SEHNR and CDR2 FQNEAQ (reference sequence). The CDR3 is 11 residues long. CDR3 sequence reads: CASRGIGELFF. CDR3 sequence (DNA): TGTGCCAGCAGGGGGATCGGGGAGCTGTTTTTT.

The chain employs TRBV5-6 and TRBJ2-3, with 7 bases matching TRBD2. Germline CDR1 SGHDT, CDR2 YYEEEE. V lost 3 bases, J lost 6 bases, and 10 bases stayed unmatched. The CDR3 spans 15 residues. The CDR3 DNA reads TGTGCCAGCAGCTACCCGCGAGTCGGGGGGGATACGCAGTATTTT. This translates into CASSYPRVGGDTQYF.

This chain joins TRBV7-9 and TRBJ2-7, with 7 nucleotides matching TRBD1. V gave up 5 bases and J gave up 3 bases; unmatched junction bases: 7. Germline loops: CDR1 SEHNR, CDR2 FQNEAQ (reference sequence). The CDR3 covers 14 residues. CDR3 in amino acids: CASSQNRGSYEQYF. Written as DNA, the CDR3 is TGTGCCAGCAGCCAGAACAGGGGCAGCTACGAGCAGTACTTC.

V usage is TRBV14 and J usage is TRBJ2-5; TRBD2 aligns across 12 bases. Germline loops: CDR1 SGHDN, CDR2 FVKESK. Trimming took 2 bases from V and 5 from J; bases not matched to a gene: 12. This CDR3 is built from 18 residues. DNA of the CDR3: TGTGCCAGCAGCCAATCTGGACTAGCGGGGCGCTTTAGGGAGACCCAGTACTTC. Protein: CASSQSGLAGRFRETQYF.

CDR3 DNA sequence: TGCGCCAGCAGCCACGACGGACCAGCGGGACTGGCTGAGCAGTTCTTC. Translation gives CASSHDGPAGLAEQFF. The V call is TRBV5-1, the J call TRBJ2-1, with 7 nucleotides matching TRBD2. The germline V gene has CDR1 SGHRS and CDR2 YFSETQ. The CDR3 loop spans 16 amino acids. Losses at the gene ends were 4 bases for V and 9 bases for J; bases not matched to a gene: 16.

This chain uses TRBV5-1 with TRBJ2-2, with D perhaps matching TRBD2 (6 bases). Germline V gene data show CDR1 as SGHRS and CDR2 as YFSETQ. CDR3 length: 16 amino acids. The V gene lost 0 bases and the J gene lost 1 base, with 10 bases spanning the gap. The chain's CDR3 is CASSLAGDWNTGELFF. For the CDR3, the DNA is TGCGCCAGCAGCTTGGCCGGGGACTGGAACACCGGGGAGCTGTTTTTT.

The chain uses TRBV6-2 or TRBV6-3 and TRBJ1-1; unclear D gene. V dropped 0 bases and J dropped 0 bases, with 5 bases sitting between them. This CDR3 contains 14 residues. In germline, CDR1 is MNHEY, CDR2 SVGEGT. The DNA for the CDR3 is TGTGCCAGCAGTTACTCTGGGGTGAACACTGAAGCTTTCTTT. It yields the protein CASSYSGVNTEAFF.

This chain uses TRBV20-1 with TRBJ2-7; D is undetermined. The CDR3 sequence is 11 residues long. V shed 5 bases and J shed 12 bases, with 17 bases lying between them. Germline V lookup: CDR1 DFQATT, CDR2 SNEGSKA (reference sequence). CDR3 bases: TGCAGTGCTCTCTCGGGCCTAATGCGGTACTTC. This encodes CSALSGLMRYF.

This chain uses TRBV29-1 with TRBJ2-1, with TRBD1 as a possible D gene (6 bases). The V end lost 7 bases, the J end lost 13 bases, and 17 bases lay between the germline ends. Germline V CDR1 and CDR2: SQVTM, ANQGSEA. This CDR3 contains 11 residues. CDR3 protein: CSGGGRASQFF. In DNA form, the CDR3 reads TGCAGCGGTGGGGGCCGGGCATCCCAGTTCTTC.

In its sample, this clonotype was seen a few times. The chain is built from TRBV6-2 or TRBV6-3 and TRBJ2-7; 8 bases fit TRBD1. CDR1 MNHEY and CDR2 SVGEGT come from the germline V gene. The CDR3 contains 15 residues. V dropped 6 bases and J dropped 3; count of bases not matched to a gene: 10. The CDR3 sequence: CASRQGQGQNYEQYF. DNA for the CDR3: TGTGCCAGCAGACAAGGACAGGGACAAAACTACGAGCAGTACTTC.

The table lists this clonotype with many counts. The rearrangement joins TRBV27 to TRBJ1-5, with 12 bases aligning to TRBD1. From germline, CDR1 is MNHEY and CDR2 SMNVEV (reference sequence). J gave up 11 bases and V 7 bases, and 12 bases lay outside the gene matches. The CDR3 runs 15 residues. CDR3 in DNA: TGTGCCAGCAAGGAAACCGGGACAGGGGGCTTGGCCCAGCATTTT. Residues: CASKETGTGGLAQHF.

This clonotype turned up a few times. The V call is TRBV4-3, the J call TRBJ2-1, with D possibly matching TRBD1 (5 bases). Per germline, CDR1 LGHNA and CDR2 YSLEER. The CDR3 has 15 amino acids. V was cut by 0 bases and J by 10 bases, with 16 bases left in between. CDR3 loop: CASSQDYSRVKEQFF. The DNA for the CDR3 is TGCGCCAGCAGCCAAGATTATAGCAGGGTAAAGGAGCAGTTCTTC.